Each of the 25 T cell receptor beta chains below was sequenced from the same sample in a study of T cell responses to AZD1222 COVID-19 vaccine. Sequencing was performed with immunoSEQ multiplex PCR; in TCRdb, only in-frame clones are kept and a portion is missing. This sample has approximately 100,000 clones, with 80% to 90% found just once. Sequences were derived from peripheral blood, sampled on day 0 of AZD1222 vaccination. These receptor sequences come from an adult in good health.

This chain connects TRBV28 to TRBJ1-3; D unclear. Trimming pared 2 bases from V and 0 bases from J, leaving 11 bases between. The CDR3 loop spans 16 amino acids. From germline, CDR1 is MDHEN and CDR2 SYDVKM. CDR3: CASSLIPAGSGNTIYF. In DNA form, the CDR3 reads TGTGCCAGCAGTTTAATACCTGCTGGCTCTGGAAACACCATATATTTT.

The chain links TRBV6-5 to TRBJ2-2; D is unresolved. Germline CDR1 is MNHEY and CDR2 is SVGAGI. Trimming shortened V by 6 bases and J by 6 bases, and 8 bases separated the two germline ends. This CDR3 has 12 residues. This CDR3 is CASRRVPGELFF. In DNA form, the CDR3 reads TGTGCCAGCAGAAGGGTTCCCGGGGAGCTGTTTTTT.

The rearrangement joins TRBV6-2 or TRBV6-3 to TRBJ2-1; no clear D. Trimming cost V 6 bases and J 9 bases, with 9 bases left between them. This CDR3 contains 11 residues. The V gene's germline CDR1 is MNHEY and CDR2 SVGEGT. The chain's CDR3 is CASSRSSEQFF. CDR3 DNA: TGTGCCAGCAGCCGTAGTTCTGAGCAGTTCTTC.

The chain combines TRBV7-9 with TRBJ2-7; tentatively, D is TRBD1 or TRBD2 (5 bases each). The CDR3 consists of 17 residues. Trimming took off 5 bases at V and 0 bases at J, with 20 bases between the two ends. Germline CDR1 and CDR2: SEHNR and FQNEAQ (reference sequence). CDR3: CASSVSPGPTSSYEQYF. DNA of the CDR3: TGTGCCAGCAGCGTTTCTCCGGGACCGACGAGCTCCTACGAGCAGTACTTC.

The chain employs TRBV3-1 (or the pseudogene TRBV3-2) and TRBJ2-7, with D possibly being TRBD1 (6 bases). The CDR3 runs 14 residues. V was cut by 0 bases and J by 6 bases, with 12 bases left in between. The germline V gene encodes CDR1 LGHDT and CDR2 YNNKEL (reference sequence). The CDR3 protein is CASSQDLGGREQYF. CDR3 nucleotides: TGTGCCAGCAGCCAAGATCTAGGGGGACGCGAGCAGTACTTC.

The chain joins TRBV7-2 to TRBJ1-3; possibly TRBD1 for D (6 bases). Deletions cut 8 bases from V and 0 bases from J, with 8 bases between. The CDR3 has 13 amino acids. From germline, CDR1 is SGHTA and CDR2 FQGNSA. CDR3 residues: CASLQGSGNTIYF. In nucleotides, the CDR3 is TGTGCCAGCTTACAGGGCTCTGGAAACACCATATATTTT.

This chain uses TRBV19 with TRBJ1-4, with D unclear. There are 13 residues in the CDR3. Deletions cut 6 bases from V and 2 bases from J, with 7 bases between. Germline-derived CDR1 and CDR2 are LNHDA and SQIVND (reference sequence). The CDR3 sequence: CASRLLTNEKLFF. The CDR3 DNA reads TGTGCCAGTAGACTACTCACTAATGAAAAACTGTTTTTT.

The sample holds one count of this clone. The rearrangement links TRBV18 to TRBJ2-7, with D unclear. CDR3 length: 12 amino acids. Trimming pared 2 bases from V and 3 bases from J, leaving 5 bases between. Germline V gives CDR1 KGHSH, CDR2 LQKENI. DNA of the CDR3: TGTGCCAGCTCACCAAAACACTACGAGCAGTACTTC. It specifies CASSPKHYEQYF.

This chain links TRBV2 with TRBJ2-7; 8 bases are a match to TRBD1. With V trimmed by 7 bases and J by 0 bases, 5 bases remained unmatched. The CDR3 runs 14 residues. Germline V gene data show CDR1 as SNHLY and CDR2 as FYNNEI. In nucleotides, the CDR3 is TGTGCCAGCACTCAACAGGGGGGCTCCTACGAGCAGTACTTC. Its translation: CASTQQGGSYEQYF.

The V call is TRBV5-5, the J call TRBJ2-5; D may be TRBD1 or TRBD2 (6 bases each). CDR3 length equals 17 residues. The germline V and J ends were trimmed by 0 bases and 7 bases, with 22 bases remaining between them. The germline V gene encodes CDR1 SGHKS and CDR2 YYEKEE (reference sequence). The CDR3 loop reads CASSLGGGNYALGTQYF. CDR3 in DNA: TGTGCCAGCAGCTTGGGAGGGGGGAACTACGCCCTGGGGACCCAGTACTTC.

The chain employs TRBV4-2 and TRBJ1-5; no definite D call. V gave up 0 bases and J gave up 4 bases, with 10 bases separating them. The CDR3 contains 15 residues. The germline CDR1 and CDR2 sequences are LGHNA and YNFKEQ. The CDR3 reads CASSQDSASNQPQHF. DNA for the CDR3: TGTGCCAGCAGCCAAGATAGCGCGTCTAATCAGCCCCAGCATTTT.

The chain combines TRBV12-5 with TRBJ2-3; D ambiguous. The CDR3 extends over 15 amino acids. CDR1 is LGHNT and CDR2 is FRNRAP in the germline V gene. V gave up 3 bases and J gave up 0 bases, with 10 bases separating them. The CDR3 reads CASGFGTASTDTQYF. The CDR3 region has the DNA TGTGCTAGTGGTTTTGGAACGGCTAGCACAGATACGCAGTATTTT.

This clone was detected only once. This chain links TRBV27 with TRBJ2-6; D is unresolved. The CDR3 has 15 residues. Trimming cost V 5 bases and J 4 bases, with 12 bases left between them. Per germline, CDR1 MNHEY and CDR2 SMNVEV (reference sequence). The CDR3 nucleotides are TGTGCCAGCAGTACCTCCTGGGCCGGGGCCAACGTCCTGACTTTC. Residues: CASSTSWAGANVLTF. Combining the CDR3 with reference TRBV27 and TRBJ2-6 gives the whole variable domain EAQVTQNPRYLITVTGKKLTVTCSQNMNHEYMSWYRQDPGLGLRQIYYSMNVEVTDKGDVPEGYKVSRKEKRNFPLILESPSPNQTSLYFCASSTSWAGANVLTFGAGSRLTVL.

This clone appeared once. The chain joins TRBV7-2 to TRBJ2-5; the D gene could be TRBD1 or TRBD2 (5 bases each). Per germline, CDR1 SGHTA and CDR2 FQGNSA. The CDR3 is 13 residues long. The V end was cut by 2 bases, the J end by 5 bases, with 9 bases between. CDR3 coding DNA: TGTGCCAGCAGCTTAACGTGGGGGGAGACCCAGTACTTC. Encoded protein: CASSLTWGETQYF.

The chain has TRBV11-2 and TRBJ1-1, with a tentative D call TRBD1 (6 bases). In germline, CDR1 is SGHAT, CDR2 FQNNGV. CDR3 length equals 15 residues. Trimming left V 5 bases short and J 6 bases short, with 19 bases between. The CDR3: CASSATSKGGAEAFF. The CDR3, as DNA: TGTGCCAGCAGCGCCACTTCAAAGGGGGGGGCTGAAGCTTTCTTT.

V and J are TRBV19 and TRBJ2-7; 9 nucleotides agree with TRBD1. After removal of 7 bases from V and 5 bases from J, the junction contained 18 bases not matched to a gene. This CDR3 region has 17 residues. CDR1 is LNHDA, CDR2 SQIVND, per germline (reference sequence). The chain's CDR3 is CASTHRAMGQGSHEQYF. The CDR3, as DNA: TGTGCCAGTACCCACCGTGCTATGGGACAGGGTTCTCACGAGCAGTACTTC.

This sequence joins TRBV7-2 and TRBJ2-7; 9 bases line up with TRBD1. The CDR3 extends over 14 amino acids. J gave up 0 bases and V 4 bases, and 1 base lay outside the gene matches. Germline V gene lookup returns CDR1 SGHTA and CDR2 FQGNSA. The CDR3 region is CASSSGQGSYEQYF. The CDR3, as DNA: TGTGCCAGCAGCTCGGGACAGGGCTCCTACGAGCAGTACTTC.

This chain joins TRBV5-4 and TRBJ2-1; 10 bases line up with TRBD2. The CDR3 sequence is 16 residues long. Per the germline V gene, CDR1 is SGHNT and CDR2 is YYREEE (reference sequence). With 0 bases clipped from V and 3 bases from J, the junction kept 3 bases outside the gene matches. CDR3 in amino acids: CASSLAGTSVYNEQFF. The CDR3 coding sequence is TGTGCCAGCAGCTTGGCCGGGACTAGCGTCTACAATGAGCAGTTCTTC. Together with reference TRBV5-4 and TRBJ2-1, the CDR3 gives the full variable domain: ETGVTQSPTHLIKTRGQQVTLRCSSQSGHNTVSWYQQALGQGPQFIFQYYREEENGRGNFPPRFSGLQFPNYSSELNVNALELDDSALYLCASSLAGTSVYNEQFFGPGTRLTVL.

V is TRBV5-4 and J is TRBJ1-6; 7 bases agree with TRBD1. V was pared by 1 base and J by 6 bases, with 1 base of the junction left unmatched. Germline V lookup: CDR1 SGHNT, CDR2 YYREEE (reference sequence). The CDR3 contains 14 residues. CDR3 coding DNA: TGTGCCAGCAGCTTGACAGGGGTTAATTCACCCCTCCACTTT. This translates into CASSLTGVNSPLHF.

The chain recombines TRBV11-2 with TRBJ2-2, with unresolved D. V shed 5 bases and J shed 4 bases, with 11 bases lying between them. There are 14 residues in the CDR3. CDR1 and CDR2 from the germline V gene are SGHAT and FQNNGV. The CDR3 reads CASSLLRVTGELFF. The CDR3 coding sequence is TGTGCCAGCAGCCTCCTGCGCGTCACCGGGGAGCTGTTTTTT.

The rearrangement uses TRBV6-6 and TRBJ2-7, with D unresolved. Germline V gene lookup returns CDR1 MNHNY and CDR2 SVGAGI (reference sequence). V was clipped by 6 bases and J by 2 bases, with 14 bases between them. This CDR3 has 14 amino acids. In DNA form, the CDR3 reads TGTGCCAGCAGAAACCCGACCGTAACCTACGAGCAGTACTTC. It yields the protein CASRNPTVTYEQYF.

The rearrangement uses TRBV6-2 or TRBV6-3 and TRBJ2-2; D is possibly TRBD2 (6 bases). Trimming took 3 bases from V and 3 from J, leaving 11 bases between them. CDR3 size: 15 residues. Germline CDR1 MNHEY, CDR2 SVGEGT. Written as DNA, the CDR3 is TGTGCCAGCAGTTATCAGGGAGGCGACACCGGGGAGCTGTTTTTT. Protein: CASSYQGGDTGELFF.

The rearrangement joins TRBV25-1 to TRBJ2-1, with no clear D. From germline, CDR1 is MGHDK and CDR2 SYGVNS. V lost 2 bases and J lost 4, with 6 bases in between. The CDR3 sequence is 13 residues long. The DNA for the CDR3 is TGTGCCAGCAGTGAACCGGTGTACAATGAGCAGTTCTTC. Encoded protein: CASSEPVYNEQFF.

In its sample, this clone was seen once. At one boundary the junction diverges from the germline segment, which might be a read error. V is TRBV7-3 and J is TRBJ2-3; 13 bases fit TRBD2. Germline CDR1 is SGHTA and CDR2 is FQGTGA. The CDR3 loop spans 13 amino acids. The CDR3 spells CASSSGTSGVPDF. The CDR3 bases are TGTGCCAGCAGCTCCGGGACTAGCGGGGTCCCAGATTTT. Full variable domain (rest looked up from reference TRBV7-3 and TRBJ2-3): GAGVSQTPSNKVTEKGKYVELRCDPISGHTALYWYRQSLGQGPEFLIYFQGTGAADDSGLPNDRFFAVRPEGSVSTLKIQRTERGDSAVYLCASSSGTSGVPDFGPGTRLTVL.

The rearrangement uses TRBV5-4 and TRBJ1-2; 10 bases are shared with TRBD1. The CDR3 length is 15 residues. V was pared by 6 bases and J by 6 bases, with 11 bases of the junction left unmatched. Germline V gene data show CDR1 as SGHNT and CDR2 as YYREEE (reference sequence). The CDR3 sequence is CASTTGGADFHGYTF. As DNA, the CDR3 is TGTGCCAGCACGACAGGGGGCGCAGATTTCCATGGCTACACCTTC.